Below, 18 T cell receptor beta chains from the same sample are listed, as sequenced in a study of T cell responses to AZD1222 COVID-19 vaccine (dated by TCRdb to about 2021). This specimen's time point label, interpreted: baseline before first vaccination. Libraries were prepared through the immunoSEQ multiplex PCR assay. The source is immuneACCESS, and TCRdb retained only in-frame sequences with V and J called. Part of the clones is not carried over; for the studies checked, unresolved V genes explain less than half of this, and the remainder is unexplained. The sample records about 120,000 clones, roughly 88% of which are singletons. The ten largest clones represent around 9.6% of the sample. This specimen consisted of peripheral blood, obtained on day 0 of AZD1222 vaccination. All receptors come from an adult in good health.

This sequence joins TRBV7-2 and TRBJ2-1; no clear D gene. CDR1 is SGHTA and CDR2 is FQGNSA in the germline V gene. V lost 5 bases and J lost 0, with 8 bases in between. The CDR3 covers 14 residues. The DNA for the CDR3 is TGTGCCAGCAGCCAAATGCACTCCTACAATGAGCAGTTCTTC. Its translation is CASSQMHSYNEQFF.

The chain employs TRBV3-1 (or the pseudogene TRBV3-2) and TRBJ2-7; maybe TRBD1 (5 bases). Trimming took off 1 base at V and 1 base at J, with 11 bases between the two ends. The CDR3 spans 15 residues. Per germline, CDR1 LGHDT and CDR2 YNNKEL (reference sequence). As DNA, the CDR3 is TGTGCCAGCAGCCAAGCAGGGCCAGTATCCTACGAGCAGTACTTC. The encoded protein is CASSQAGPVSYEQYF.

The chain carries TRBV28 and TRBJ1-5; a possible D gene is TRBD1 (5 bases). Germline-derived CDR1 and CDR2 are MDHEN and SYDVKM. This CDR3 contains 16 residues. The V end lost 6 bases, the J end lost 0 bases, and 15 bases lay between the germline ends. The DNA for the CDR3 is TGTGCCAGCAGAAGCCCTCGACAGAATAGCAATCAGCCCCAGCATTTT. It is translated as CASRSPRQNSNQPQHF.

This clone was recorded only once. This rearrangement joins TRBV24-1 to TRBJ2-5, with D possibly TRBD2 on 5 matching bases. The germline CDR1 and CDR2 sequences are KGHDR and SFDVKD. The CDR3 loop spans 12 amino acids. V was cut by 2 bases and J by 5 bases, with 5 bases left in between. CDR3 amino acids: CATSDSGETQYF. In DNA, the CDR3 is TGTGCCACCAGTGATTCGGGGGAGACCCAGTACTTC.

The chain employs TRBV11-2 and TRBJ1-6, with D unresolved. The V gene lost 1 base and the J gene lost 7 bases, with 11 bases spanning the gap. This CDR3 contains 15 residues. Germline V gene lookup returns CDR1 SGHAT and CDR2 FQNNGV. The CDR3 reads CASSLAGSPNSPLHF. The CDR3 DNA is TGTGCCAGCAGCTTAGCCGGCTCCCCCAATTCACCCCTCCACTTT.

The chain links TRBV29-1 to TRBJ1-1, with no clear D. CDR3 length: 13 amino acids. Per germline, CDR1 SQVTM and CDR2 ANQGSEA. Trimming pared 2 bases from V and 10 bases from J, leaving 17 bases between. The CDR3 loop reads CSVESSSGDLAFF. Here the CDR3 DNA reads TGCAGCGTTGAATCGTCGTCAGGCGACCTAGCTTTCTTT.

This clone appeared once. The chain is built from TRBV20-1 and TRBJ1-2; 7 nucleotides agree with TRBD1. CDR3 length: 11 amino acids. The germline CDR1 and CDR2 sequences are DFQATT and SNEGSKA (reference sequence). The CDR3 DNA reads as TGCGGGACAGAGAGGAACTATGGCTACACCTTC. Protein sequence: CGTERNYGYTF.

Here the CDR3 DNA reads TGTGCCAGCTCACCGTCCCGGGACCAGCAAGAGACCCAGTACTTC. It specifies CASSPSRDQQETQYF. The chain combines TRBV18 with TRBJ2-5, with D perhaps given as TRBD1 or TRBD2 (5 bases each). V was clipped by 3 bases and J by 2 bases, with 13 bases between them. The CDR3 loop spans 15 amino acids. The germline V gene encodes CDR1 KGHSH and CDR2 LQKENI.

The chain carries TRBV19 and TRBJ2-1, with TRBD2 matching 7 bases. V lost 5 bases and J lost 7; bases outside the gene matches: 8. The germline CDR1 and CDR2 sequences are LNHDA and SQIVND (reference sequence). CDR3 length: 14 amino acids. The CDR3 nucleotides are TGTGCCAGTAGTGTGCTAGCGGTTTGGAATGAGCAGTTCTTC. Translating it yields CASSVLAVWNEQFF.

A single count supports this clone. The V gene is TRBV19, the J gene TRBJ1-3, with D possibly TRBD1 on 6 matching bases. Deletions cut 4 bases from V and 0 bases from J, with 7 bases between. The germline CDR1 and CDR2 sequences are LNHDA and SQIVND (reference sequence). This CDR3 contains 14 residues. The CDR3 region is CASSKDSSGNTIYF. In DNA, the CDR3 is TGTGCCAGTAGTAAGGACAGCTCTGGAAACACCATATATTTT. Filled out from reference TRBV19 and TRBJ1-3, the complete variable domain reads DGGITQSPKYLFRKEGQNVTLSCEQNLNHDAMYWYRQDPGQGLRLIYYSQIVNDFQKGDIAEGYSVSREKKESFPLTVTSAQKNPTAFYLCASSKDSSGNTIYFGEGSWLTVV.

The rearrangement links TRBV7-3 to TRBJ2-1; 10 nucleotides agree with TRBD1. V shed 2 bases, J shed 8 bases, and the junction held 6 bases outside the gene matches. Per germline, CDR1 SGHTA and CDR2 FQGTGA. CDR3 size: 15 residues. The CDR3 sequence is CASSLSGQGVDEQFF. The CDR3 bases are TGTGCCAGCAGCTTATCTGGACAGGGGGTCGATGAGCAGTTCTTC.

This chain connects TRBV19 to TRBJ1-2, with 8 bases matching TRBD1. The CDR3 contains 18 residues. CDR1 and CDR2 (germline): LNHDA, SQIVND (reference sequence). With V trimmed by 2 bases and J by 2 bases, 13 bases remained unmatched. The CDR3 loop reads CASSITPDWTGWNYGYTF. CDR3 DNA: TGTGCCAGTAGTATAACCCCCGATTGGACAGGGTGGAACTATGGCTACACCTTC.

The sample holds a few counts of this clone. The V gene is TRBV13, the J gene TRBJ1-2, with D possibly TRBD1 on 5 matching bases. The V end lost 5 bases, the J end lost 3 bases, and 13 bases lay between the germline ends. This CDR3 has 14 amino acids. Per the germline V gene, CDR1 is PRHDT and CDR2 is FYEKMQ (reference sequence). CDR3 nucleotide sequence: TGTGCCAGCAGCCCTGGGAGGGGTGACTATGGCTACACCTTC. Its translation: CASSPGRGDYGYTF.

V usage is TRBV10-3 and J usage is TRBJ1-6; TRBD1 matches at 7 bases. Trimming took 6 bases from V and 5 from J; bases not matched to a gene: 7. This CDR3 spans 15 amino acids. CDR1 ENHRY and CDR2 SYGVKD come from the germline V gene. For the CDR3, the DNA is TGTGCCATCAGCGTACTCGGACAGGATAATTCACCCCTCCACTTT. Translated: CAISVLGQDNSPLHF.

CDR3: CASSQEWGTSISYEQYF. The CDR3 nucleotides read TGCGCCAGCAGCCAAGAATGGGGGACATCCATCTCCTACGAGCAGTACTTC. The chain couples TRBV4-3 to TRBJ2-7; perhaps TRBD1 as D (6 bases). The CDR3 totals 17 residues. V lost 0 bases and J 0 bases, leaving 15 bases between the germline ends. Germline V gene lookup returns CDR1 LGHNA and CDR2 YSLEER.

The V gene is TRBV12-5, the J gene TRBJ1-1; D unresolved. Germline lookup yields CDR1 LGHNT and CDR2 FRNRAP. CDR3 length equals 13 residues. The V and J ends lost 4 bases and 0 bases respectively, with 6 bases between them. CDR3 sequence reads: CASGSGMNTEAFF. The CDR3 DNA is TGTGCTAGTGGTTCGGGGATGAACACTGAAGCTTTCTTT.

The chain links TRBV7-3 to TRBJ2-1; TRBD2 aligns across 11 bases. CDR3 length equals 15 residues. The V segment lost 6 bases and the J segment 9 bases; nucleotides outside the gene matches: 10. CDR1 and CDR2 from the germline V gene are SGHTA and FQGTGA. CDR3 in DNA: TGTGCCAGCAGTTTACTAGCGGGAGCCGTTGGTGAGCAGTTCTTC. It translates to CASSLLAGAVGEQFF.

V is TRBV10-2 and J is TRBJ1-1; no clear D. Trimming took off 11 bases at V and 1 base at J, with 11 bases between the two ends. The CDR3 totals 12 residues. Germline CDR1 WSHSY, CDR2 SAAADI. The CDR3 here is CASSAGNTEAFF. CDR3 nucleotides: TGCGCCTCGTCCGCGGGGAACACTGAAGCTTTCTTT.